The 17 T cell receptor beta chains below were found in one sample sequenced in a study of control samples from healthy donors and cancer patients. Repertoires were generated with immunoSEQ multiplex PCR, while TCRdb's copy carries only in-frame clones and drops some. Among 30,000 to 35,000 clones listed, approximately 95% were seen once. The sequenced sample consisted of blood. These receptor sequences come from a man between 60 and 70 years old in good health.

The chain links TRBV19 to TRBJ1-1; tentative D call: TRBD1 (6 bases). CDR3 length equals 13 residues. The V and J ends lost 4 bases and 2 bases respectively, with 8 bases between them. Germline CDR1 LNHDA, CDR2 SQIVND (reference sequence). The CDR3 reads CASSTGVNTEAFF. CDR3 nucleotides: TGTGCCAGTAGTACAGGGGTCAACACTGAAGCTTTCTTT.

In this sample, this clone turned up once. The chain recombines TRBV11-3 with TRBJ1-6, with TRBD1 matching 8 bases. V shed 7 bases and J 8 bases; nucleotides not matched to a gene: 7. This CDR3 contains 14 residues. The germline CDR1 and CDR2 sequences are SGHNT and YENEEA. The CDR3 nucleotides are TGTGCCAGCACCCAGGGACAGGCCTATTCACCCCTCCACTTT. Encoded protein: CASTQGQAYSPLHF. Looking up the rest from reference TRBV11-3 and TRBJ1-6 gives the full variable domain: EAGVVQSPRYKIIEKKQPVAFWCNPISGHNTLYWYLQNLGQGPELLIRYENEEAVDDSQLPKDRFSAERLKGVDSTLKIQPAELGDSAVYLCASTQGQAYSPLHFGNGTRLTVT.

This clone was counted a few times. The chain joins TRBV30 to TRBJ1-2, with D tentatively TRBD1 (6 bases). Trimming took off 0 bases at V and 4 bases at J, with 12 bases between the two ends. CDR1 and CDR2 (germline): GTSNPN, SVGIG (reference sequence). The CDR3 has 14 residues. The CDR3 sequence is CAWSVPGAAYGYTF. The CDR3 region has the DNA TGTGCCTGGAGTGTACCAGGGGCAGCCTATGGCTACACCTTC. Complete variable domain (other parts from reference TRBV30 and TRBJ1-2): SQTIHQWPATLVQPVGSPLSLECTVEGTSNPNLYWYRQAAGRGLQLLFYSVGIGQISSEVPQNLSASRPQDRQFILSSKKLLLSDSGFYLCAWSVPGAAYGYTFGSGTRLTVV.

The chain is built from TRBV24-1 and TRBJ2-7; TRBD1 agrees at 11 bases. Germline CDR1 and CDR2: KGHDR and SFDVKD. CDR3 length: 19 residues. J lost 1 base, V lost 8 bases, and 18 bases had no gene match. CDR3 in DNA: TGTGCCACCAACCTTGGGGGGGACAGGGGGTTGATGGGGTCCTACGAGCAGTACTTC. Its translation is CATNLGGDRGLMGSYEQYF.

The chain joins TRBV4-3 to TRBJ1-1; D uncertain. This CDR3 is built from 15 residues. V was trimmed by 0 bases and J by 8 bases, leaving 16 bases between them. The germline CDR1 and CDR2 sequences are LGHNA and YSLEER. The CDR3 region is CASSQDLRLWPEAFF. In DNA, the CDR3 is TGCGCCAGCAGCCAAGATTTGAGACTGTGGCCCGAAGCTTTCTTT.

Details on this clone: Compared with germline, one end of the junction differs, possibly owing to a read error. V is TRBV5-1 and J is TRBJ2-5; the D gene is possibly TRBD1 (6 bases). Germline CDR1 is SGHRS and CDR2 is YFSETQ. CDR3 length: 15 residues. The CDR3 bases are TGCGCCAGCAGCGAGGAGGACAGTTCCCAAGAGACCCGGTACTTC. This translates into CASSEEDSSQETRYF.

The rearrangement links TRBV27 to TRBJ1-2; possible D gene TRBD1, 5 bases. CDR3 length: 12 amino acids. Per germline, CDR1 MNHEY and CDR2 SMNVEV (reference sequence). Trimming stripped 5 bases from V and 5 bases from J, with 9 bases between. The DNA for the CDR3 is TGTGCCAGCAGTCCTCAGGGTTATGGCTACACCTTC. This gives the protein CASSPQGYGYTF.

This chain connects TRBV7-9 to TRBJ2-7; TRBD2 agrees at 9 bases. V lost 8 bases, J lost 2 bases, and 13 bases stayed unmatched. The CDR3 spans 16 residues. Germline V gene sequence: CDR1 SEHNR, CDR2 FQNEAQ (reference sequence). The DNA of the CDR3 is TGTGCCAGCGTCCCGGGGGGTGCGGGGGGGACCTACGAGCAGTACTTC. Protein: CASVPGGAGGTYEQYF.

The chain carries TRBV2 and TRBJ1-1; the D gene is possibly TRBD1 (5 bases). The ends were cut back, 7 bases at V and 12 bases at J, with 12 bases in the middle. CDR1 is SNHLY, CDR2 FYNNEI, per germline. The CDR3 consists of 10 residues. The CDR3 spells CASIGAGTFF. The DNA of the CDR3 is TGTGCCAGCATTGGGGCGGGTACTTTCTTT. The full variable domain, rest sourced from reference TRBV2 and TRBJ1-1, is EPEVTQTPSHQVTQMGQEVILRCVPISNHLYFYWYRQILGQKVEFLVSFYNNEISEKSEIFDDQFSVERPDGSNFTLKIRSTKLEDSAMYFCASIGAGTFFGQGTRLTVV.

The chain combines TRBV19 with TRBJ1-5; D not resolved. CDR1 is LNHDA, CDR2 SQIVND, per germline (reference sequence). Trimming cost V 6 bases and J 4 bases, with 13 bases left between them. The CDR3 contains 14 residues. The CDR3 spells CASSPEWENQPQHF. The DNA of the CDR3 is TGTGCCAGTAGCCCCGAATGGGAAAATCAGCCCCAGCATTTT. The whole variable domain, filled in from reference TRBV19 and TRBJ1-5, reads DGGITQSPKYLFRKEGQNVTLSCEQNLNHDAMYWYRQDPGQGLRLIYYSQIVNDFQKGDIAEGYSVSREKKESFPLTVTSAQKNPTAFYLCASSPEWENQPQHFGDGTRLSIL.

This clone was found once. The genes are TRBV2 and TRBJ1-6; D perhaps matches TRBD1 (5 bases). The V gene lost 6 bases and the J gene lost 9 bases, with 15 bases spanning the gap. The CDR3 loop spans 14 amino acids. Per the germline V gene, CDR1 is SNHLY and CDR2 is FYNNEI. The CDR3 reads CASRGTLQVSPLHF. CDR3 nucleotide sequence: TGTGCCAGCAGGGGCACCCTACAGGTTTCACCCCTCCACTTT.

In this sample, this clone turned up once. The CDR3 DNA sequence: TGCGCCAGCAGGCAGCAATTCTCTGGGGCCAACGTCCTGACTTTC. It translates to CASRQQFSGANVLTF. The chain employs TRBV5-1 and TRBJ2-6, with unresolved D. The germline CDR1 and CDR2 sequences are SGHRS and YFSETQ. This CDR3 comprises 15 residues. V was shortened by 5 bases and J by 0 bases, with 9 bases between the two germline ends. The full variable domain, with the rest looked up from reference TRBV5-1 and TRBJ2-6, is KAGVTQTPRYLIKTRGQQVTLSCSPISGHRSVSWYQQTPGQGLQFLFEYFSETQRNKGNFPGRFSGRQFSNSRSEMNVSTLELGDSALYLCASRQQFSGANVLTFGAGSRLTVL.

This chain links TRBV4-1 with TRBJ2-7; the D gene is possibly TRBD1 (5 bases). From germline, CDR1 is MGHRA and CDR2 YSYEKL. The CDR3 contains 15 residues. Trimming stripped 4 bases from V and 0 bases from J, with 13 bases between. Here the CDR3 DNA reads TGCGCCAGCAGCCTGGGGCACCAGAGCTCCTACGAGCAGTACTTC. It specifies CASSLGHQSSYEQYF.

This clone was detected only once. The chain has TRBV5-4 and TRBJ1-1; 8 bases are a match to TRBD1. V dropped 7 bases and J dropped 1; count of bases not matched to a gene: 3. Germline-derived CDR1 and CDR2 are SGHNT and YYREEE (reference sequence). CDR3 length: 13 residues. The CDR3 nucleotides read TGTGCCAGCTCGGGACAGGCGAACACTGAAGCTTTCTTT. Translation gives CASSGQANTEAFF.

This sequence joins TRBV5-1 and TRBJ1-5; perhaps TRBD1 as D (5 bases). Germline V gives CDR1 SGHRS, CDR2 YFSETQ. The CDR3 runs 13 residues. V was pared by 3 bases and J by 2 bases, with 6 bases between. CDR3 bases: TGCGCCAGCAGCTGGGGCGGCAATCAGCCCCAGCATTTT. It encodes CASSWGGNQPQHF.

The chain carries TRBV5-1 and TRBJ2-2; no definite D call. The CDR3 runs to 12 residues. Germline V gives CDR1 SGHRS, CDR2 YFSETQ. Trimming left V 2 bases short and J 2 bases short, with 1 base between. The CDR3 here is CASSFNTGELFF. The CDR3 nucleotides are TGCGCCAGCAGCTTTAACACCGGGGAGCTGTTTTTT.

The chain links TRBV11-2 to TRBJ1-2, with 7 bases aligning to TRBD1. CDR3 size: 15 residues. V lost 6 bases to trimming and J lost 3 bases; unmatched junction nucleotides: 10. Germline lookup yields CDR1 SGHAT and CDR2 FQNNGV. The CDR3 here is CASRPNTGAHYGYTF. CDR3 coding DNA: TGTGCCAGCAGGCCGAACACAGGGGCCCACTATGGCTACACCTTC.